Listed below are T cell receptor beta chains from one sample, sequenced in a study of cytomegalovirus exposure and HLA in healthy donors. Here immunoSEQ multiplex PCR was the method, and the copy in TCRdb shows in-frame clones only, minus some. The sample has some 120,000 clones, around 64% seen once. Sequencing used PBMCs. The receptors were sampled from a woman in her 30s in good health and CMV-seronegative. The CDR3 runs from the conserved cysteine through the conserved F or W. The D gene is left open where the match is weak. Size values are once, few and many counts, or a class for expanded clones, and some rows have none.

d_gene,j_gene,v_gene,abundance,CDR3aa,CDR3nt
.,TRBJ2-3,TRBV4-2,.,CASSHFGQGTDTQYF,TGTGCCAGCAGCCACTTCGGACAAGGCACAGATACGCAGTATTTT
.,TRBJ1-5,TRBV4-3,.,CASSQGLWGADQPQHF,TGCGCCAGCAGCCAAGGCTTATGGGGAGCAGATCAGCCCCAGCATTTT
.,TRBJ1-3,TRBV7-2,.,CASSTRPAGNPNTIYF,TGTGCCAGCAGCACCCGCCCGGCGGGAAACCCAAACACCATATATTTT
.,TRBJ1-5,TRBV2,.,CASSSLYRVDQPQHF,TGTGCCAGCAGTTCACTTTACAGGGTCGATCAGCCCCAGCATTTT
.,TRBJ2-7,TRBV7-9,few,CASSLSGGEYYEQYF,TGTGCCAGCAGCTTAAGTGGCGGGGAATACTACGAGCAGTACTTC
.,TRBJ2-1,TRBV5-6,.,CASSLSVSYNEQFF,TGTGCCAGCAGCTTGTCAGTCTCCTACAATGAGCAGTTCTTC
.,TRBJ1-1,TRBV5-6,.,CASKQTGNTEAFF,TGTGCCAGCAAACAAACAGGGAACACTGAAGCTTTCTTT
.,TRBJ2-7,TRBV25-1,.,CASSAPPAPEQYF,TGTGCCAGCAGTGCCCCCCCAGCGCCCGAGCAGTACTTC
.,TRBJ1-5,TRBV27,.,CASSLSGGFNQPQHF,TGTGCCAGCAGTTTATCCGGGGGATTCAATCAGCCCCAGCATTTT
TRBD1,TRBJ2-7,TRBV4-3,.,CASSLTGSHEQYF,TGCGCCAGCAGCCTGACAGGGTCCCACGAGCAGTACTTC
.,TRBJ2-3,TRBV5-6,.,CASSPGVADTQYF,TGTGCCAGCAGCCCGGGAGTGGCAGATACGCAGTATTTT
.,TRBJ1-1,TRBV18,.,CASSPEVGTEAFF,TGTGCCAGCTCACCAGAGGTCGGGACTGAAGCTTTCTTT
.,TRBJ1-4,TRBV5-1,.,CASSLDRPANEKLFF,TGCGCCAGCAGCCTCGACAGGCCGGCTAATGAAAAACTGTTTTTT
TRBD1,TRBJ1-3,TRBV5-1,.,CASSRDSRSGNTIYF,TGCGCCAGCAGCCGGGACAGCCGCTCTGGAAACACCATATATTTT
TRBD2,TRBJ2-7,TRBV7-8,.,CASSATTSRYEQYF,TGTGCCAGCAGCGCTACGACTAGCAGGTACGAGCAGTACTTC
.,TRBJ2-7,TRBV28,few,CASSFSVVKNIAYEQYF,TGTGCCAGCAGTTTCTCGGTAGTTAAGAATATTGCCTACGAGCAGTACTTC
TRBD2,TRBJ2-7,TRBV10-3,.,CAISDEVSSGRDYEQYF,TGTGCCATCAGTGACGAGGTGTCAAGCGGGAGGGATTACGAGCAGTACTTC
TRBD2,TRBJ2-7,TRBV5-4,.,CASSARTSGTYEQYF,TGTGCCAGCAGCGCGAGGACTAGCGGGACTTACGAGCAGTACTTC
TRBD2,TRBJ2-2,TRBV4-2,.,CASSQDMGLAGHYTGELFF,TGTGCCAGCAGCCAAGATATGGGACTAGCGGGACATTACACCGGGGAGCTGTTTTTT
TRBD2,TRBJ2-7,TRBV5-8,.,CASSNRGLAGGFYEQYF,TGTGCCAGCAGCAACCGAGGCCTAGCGGGGGGTTTCTACGAGCAGTACTTC
.,TRBJ1-5,TRBV28,.,CASRGPRWPQHF,TGTGCCAGCAGGGGGCCCCGGTGGCCCCAGCATTTT
.,TRBJ1-1,TRBV28,.,CASSLFMNTEAFF,TGTGCCAGCAGTTTATTTATGAACACTGAAGCTTTCTTT
.,TRBJ2-1,TRBV5-4,once,CASSPSGSTYNEQFF,TGTGCCAGCAGCCCGAGCGGTTCGACTTACAATGAGCAGTTCTTC
.,TRBJ1-5,TRBV4-2,.,CASSEGGPNQPQHF,TGTGCCAGCAGTGAGGGTGGCCCCAATCAGCCCCAGCATTTT
TRBD1,TRBJ2-3,TRBV7-2,few,CASRDRGPSDTQYF,TGTGCCAGCAGGGACAGGGGACCCTCAGATACGCAGTATTTT
TRBD2,TRBJ2-1,TRBV5-6,.,CASSLGLAGAFEQFF,TGTGCCAGCAGCTTGGGTTTAGCGGGAGCATTTGAGCAGTTCTTC
TRBD1,TRBJ1-1,TRBV2,.,CASNRGMNTEAFF,TGTGCCAGCAACAGGGGTATGAACACTGAAGCTTTCTTT
.,TRBJ1-2,TRBV11-2,.,CASSGRGGLPDYGYTF,TGTGCCAGCAGCGGTAGGGGGGGCCTCCCAGATTATGGCTACACCTTC
.,TRBJ2-3,TRBV25-1,few,CASVAASTDTQYF,TGTGCCAGCGTAGCGGCGAGCACAGATACGCAGTATTTT
TRBD1,TRBJ1-2,TRBV7-8,.,CASSLQGDYGYTF,TGTGCCAGCAGCTTACAGGGGGACTATGGCTACACCTTC
.,TRBJ2-1,TRBV6-5,few,CASSYGRSYNEQFF,TGTGCCAGCAGTTACGGCCGCTCCTACAATGAGCAGTTCTTC
TRBD2,TRBJ2-7,TRBV27,.,CASSLAGEGYEQYF,TGTGCCAGCAGTTTGGCGGGAGAGGGTTACGAGCAGTACTTC
.,TRBJ1-1,TRBV30,few,CAWSSRREAFF,TGTGCCTGGAGTAGTAGGAGAGAAGCTTTCTTT
.,TRBJ1-4,TRBV5-1,few,CASSLRGFNEKLFF,TGCGCCAGCAGCTTGAGGGGGTTTAATGAAAAACTGTTTTTT
TRBD1,TRBJ2-7,TRBV15,.,CATSRGTGGRYEQYF,TGTGCCACCAGCAGAGGGACAGGTGGTAGATACGAGCAGTACTTC
TRBD1,TRBJ1-5,TRBV7-6,.,CASSGWTGGTDQPQHF,TGTGCCAGCAGCGGCTGGACAGGGGGCACGGATCAGCCCCAGCATTTT
.,TRBJ1-4,TRBV18,.,CASSPLQGRVDEKLFF,TGTGCCAGCTCACCACTCCAGGGCAGAGTGGATGAAAAACTGTTTTTT
.,TRBJ2-3,TRBV7-3,.,CASSLQWPDTQYF,TGTGCCAGCAGCTTGCAATGGCCAGATACGCAGTATTTT
TRBD2,TRBJ2-1,TRBV19,few,CASRPRTSGTYNEQFF,TGTGCCAGTAGACCTAGGACTAGCGGTACCTACAATGAGCAGTTCTTC
.,TRBJ2-7,TRBV6-5,.,CASSYVRPYYEQYF,TGTGCCAGCAGTTACGTACGCCCCTACTACGAGCAGTACTTC
.,TRBJ2-7,TRBV7-9,.,CASSLVLAASYEQYF,TGTGCCAGCAGCTTGGTATTAGCGGCCTCCTACGAGCAGTACTTC
TRBD2,TRBJ2-5,TRBV5-6,.,CASSLARLAGEAEETQYF,TGTGCCAGCAGCTTGGCTCGACTAGCGGGAGAGGCGGAGGAGACCCAGTACTTC
TRBD2,TRBJ2-1,TRBV28,.,CASSLGLAGVNEQFF,TGTGCCAGCAGTTTGGGACTAGCGGGAGTGAATGAGCAGTTCTTC
.,TRBJ1-2,TRBV6-6,.,CASRETGANYGYTF,TGTGCCAGCAGGGAGACTGGAGCTAACTATGGCTACACCTTC
.,TRBJ2-7,TRBV6-1,.,CASSEEETAPYEQYF,TGTGCCAGCAGTGAAGAGGAGACAGCCCCCTACGAGCAGTACTTC
.,TRBJ2-1,TRBV7-3,.,CASSPPESGHSYNEQFF,TGTGCCAGCAGCCCCCCCGAAAGCGGGCATTCCTACAATGAGCAGTTCTTC
.,TRBJ1-6,TRBV5-1,.,CASSLAGSSYNSPLHF,TGCGCCAGCAGCTTGGCGGGGAGCTCCTATAATTCACCCCTCCACTTT
TRBD2,TRBJ2-1,TRBV4-2,.,CASSQDIMTSGFYNEQFF,TGTGCCAGCAGCCAAGATATTATGACTAGCGGGTTTTACAATGAGCAGTTCTTC
TRBD1,TRBJ1-3,TRBV27,.,CASSLTGPPAGNTIYF,TGTGCCAGCAGTTTGACAGGGCCCCCAGCTGGAAACACCATATATTTT
TRBD1,TRBJ1-5,TRBV5-6,.,CASNTRDRGFVQPQHF,TGTGCCAGCAACACACGGGACAGGGGGTTTGTTCAGCCCCAGCATTTT